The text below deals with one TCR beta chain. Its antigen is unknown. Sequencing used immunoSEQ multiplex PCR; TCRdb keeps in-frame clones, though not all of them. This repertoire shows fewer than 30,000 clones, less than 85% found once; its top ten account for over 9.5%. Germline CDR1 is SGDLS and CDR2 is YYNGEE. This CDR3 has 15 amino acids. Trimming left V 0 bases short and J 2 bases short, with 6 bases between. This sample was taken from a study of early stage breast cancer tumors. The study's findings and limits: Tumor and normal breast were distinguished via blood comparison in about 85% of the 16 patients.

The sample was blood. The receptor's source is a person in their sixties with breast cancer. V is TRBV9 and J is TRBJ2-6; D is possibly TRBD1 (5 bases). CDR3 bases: TGTGCCAGCAGCGTAGGGGGCACTGGGGCCAACGTCCTGACTTTC. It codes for CASSVGGTGANVLTF.